The entry below gives a single TCR beta chain sequence along with its context. Its antigen is not known. The data were taken from a study of T cell responses to AZD1222 COVID-19 vaccine. General study results and limits: Mostly white British, mostly female donors; authors suggested clonal diversity may be underestimated. Rises in breadth and depth of Spike-specific TCRs came after two AZD1222 doses.

Data came from immunoSEQ multiplex PCR; TCRdb stores just in-frame clones and leaves some out. The table lists over 130,000 clones, roughly nine tenths of them singletons. The V and J ends lost 0 bases and 10 bases, in that order; junction bases with no gene match: 18. The CDR3 has 20 amino acids. Germline CDR1 is SGHRS and CDR2 is YFSETQ. V usage is TRBV5-1 and J usage is TRBJ1-6, with 11 bases lining up with TRBD1. The receptor was derived from an adult who received the AZD1222 COVID-19 vaccine. Source: peripheral blood, taken 28 days after the second AZD1222 dose. As DNA, the CDR3 is TGCGCCAGCAGCTTGGAGGGGAGTTGGAGGACAGGGGGCCCAGGATCACCCCTCCACTTT. The encoded protein is CASSLEGSWRTGGPGSPLHF.